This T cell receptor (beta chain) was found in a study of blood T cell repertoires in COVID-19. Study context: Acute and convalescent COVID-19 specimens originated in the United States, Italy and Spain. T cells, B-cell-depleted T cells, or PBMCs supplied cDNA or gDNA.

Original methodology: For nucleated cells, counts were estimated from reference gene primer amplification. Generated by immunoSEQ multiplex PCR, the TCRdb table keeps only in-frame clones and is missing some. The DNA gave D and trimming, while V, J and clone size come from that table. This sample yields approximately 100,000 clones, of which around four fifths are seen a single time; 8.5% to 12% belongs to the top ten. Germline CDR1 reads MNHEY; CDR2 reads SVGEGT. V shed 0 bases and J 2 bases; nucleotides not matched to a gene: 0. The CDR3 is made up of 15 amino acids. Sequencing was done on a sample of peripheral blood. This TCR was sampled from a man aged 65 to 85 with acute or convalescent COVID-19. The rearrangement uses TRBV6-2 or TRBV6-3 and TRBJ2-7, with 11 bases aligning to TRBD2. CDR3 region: CASSYSLAGAYEQYF. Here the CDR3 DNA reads TGTGCCAGCAGTTACTCACTAGCGGGAGCCTACGAGCAGTACTTC.